The source of this T cell receptor beta chain is a study of identifying expanded T cells in peripheral blood. Study results and caveats: Across healthy donors, higher total template counts meant significantly greater approximately two-week count variance.

TCRdb keeps only in-frame clones here, not all; method: immunoSEQ multiplex PCR. The table records approximately 120,000 clones, 88% of them present only once. To note about this clone: Its cognate antigen is unknown.

Collection occurred without any documented infections or immune events in donors. CDR1 is SGHDT and CDR2 is YYEEEE in the germline V gene. The V end lost 3 bases, the J end lost 1 base, and 7 bases lay between the germline ends. This CDR3 contains 13 residues. The source of this sequence is a person aged 18-70 years in good health. Specimen: blood. V gene TRBV5-6 combines with J gene TRBJ2-5; no clear D gene. The CDR3 DNA reads as TGTGCCAGCAGCTCTGACCCCCAAGAGACCCAGTACTTC. Its protein is CASSSDPQETQYF.